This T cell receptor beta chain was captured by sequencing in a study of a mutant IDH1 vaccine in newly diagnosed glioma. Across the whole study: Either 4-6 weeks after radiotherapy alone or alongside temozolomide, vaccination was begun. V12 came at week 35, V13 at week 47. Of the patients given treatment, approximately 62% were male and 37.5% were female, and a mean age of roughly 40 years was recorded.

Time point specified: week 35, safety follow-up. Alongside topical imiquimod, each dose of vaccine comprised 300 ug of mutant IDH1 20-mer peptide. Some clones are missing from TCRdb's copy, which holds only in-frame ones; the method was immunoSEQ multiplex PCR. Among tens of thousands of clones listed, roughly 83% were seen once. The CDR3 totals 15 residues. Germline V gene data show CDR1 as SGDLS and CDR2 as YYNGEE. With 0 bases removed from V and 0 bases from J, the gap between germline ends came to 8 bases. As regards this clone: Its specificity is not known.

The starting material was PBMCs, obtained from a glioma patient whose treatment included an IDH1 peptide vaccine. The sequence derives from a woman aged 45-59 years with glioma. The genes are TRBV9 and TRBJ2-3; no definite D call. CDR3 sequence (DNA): TGTGCCAGCAGCGTAGGTACAGCTAGCACAGATACGCAGTATTTT. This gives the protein CASSVGTASTDTQYF.